These T cell receptor beta chains were read from a single sample in a study of identifying expanded T cells in peripheral blood. Sequencing used immunoSEQ multiplex PCR; TCRdb keeps in-frame clones, though not all of them. There are about 91,000 clones in the sample; around 88% occur only once, and about 4% lies in the top ten. The sample was blood. These receptor sequences come from a person between 18 and 75 years old in good health. Each CDR3 is given with its conserved first and last residue. A D gene is named only where the DNA matches it firmly. Rows give clone size only sometimes, using once, few, many, or a class for an expanded clone.

TGTGCCAGCAGCCTAAGGCTAGCGGGAGGGTATGGGGATACGCAGTATTTT,CASSLRLAGGYGDTQYF,TRBJ2-3,TRBD2,-,TRBV9
TGTGCCTGGAGTGTACGAGGGGTGGAGGCCCAAGAGACCCAGTACTTC,CAWSVRGVEAQETQYF,TRBJ2-5,-,-,TRBV30
TGTGCCAGCAGCTCGGGACAGGGGGCGGCCTACGAGCAGTACTTC,CASSSGQGAAYEQYF,TRBJ2-7,TRBD1,-,TRBV7-2
TGTGCCAGCAGCTTGGAAGACAGGTGGAACACTGAAGCTTTCTTT,CASSLEDRWNTEAFF,TRBJ1-1,-,few,TRBV5-5
TGTGCCAGCAGTTCGGACAGGGGGCTGCCTGGGGCCAACGTCCTGACTTTC,CASSSDRGLPGANVLTF,TRBJ2-6,TRBD1,-,TRBV27
TGTGCCAGCACCGGGGGACCTGCCGGGGGGGCCAACGTCCTGACTTTC,CASTGGPAGGANVLTF,TRBJ2-6,-,-,TRBV28
TGTGCCAGCAGCTTAGATAGCTCCTACGAGCAGTACTTC,CASSLDSSYEQYF,TRBJ2-7,-,-,TRBV11-2
TGTGCCAGCAGCTTAGAGGGTCCAGAGAGCTCCTACAATGAGCAGTTCTTC,CASSLEGPESSYNEQFF,TRBJ2-1,-,-,TRBV7-7
TGTGCCAGCAGCGTAGGAGTAGGACGTTTTAATGAGCAGTTCTTC,CASSVGVGRFNEQFF,TRBJ2-1,-,-,TRBV9
TGTGCCAGCAGTTTATCGCCAGGGTTCACTGAAGCTTTCTTT,CASSLSPGFTEAFF,TRBJ1-1,-,-,TRBV27
TGTGCCAGCAGCTTGGGTCTAGCGGGAGAGCAAGAGACCCAGTACTTC,CASSLGLAGEQETQYF,TRBJ2-5,TRBD2,-,TRBV5-4
TGTGCCAGCAGACCCCCCAGGGCCGGCTATGGCTACACCTTC,CASRPPRAGYGYTF,TRBJ1-2,-,-,TRBV2
TGTGCCAGCAGCGTAGCTGACAGGGTTAATGAGCAGTTCTTC,CASSVADRVNEQFF,TRBJ2-1,TRBD1,-,TRBV9
TGTGCCAGTCAGGGGGCCGACACCGGGGAGCTGTTTTTT,CASQGADTGELFF,TRBJ2-2,TRBD1,-,TRBV19
TGTGCCAGCAGTAGGTTGAGACTCACGCAGTATTTT,CASSRLRLTQYF,TRBJ2-3,-,-,TRBV28
TGTGCCTGGACCTCACGGGGGGGTACCTATGGCTACACCTTC,CAWTSRGGTYGYTF,TRBJ1-2,-,-,TRBV30
TGTGCCAGCAGCTTCCAAAGGGGGCCCCCGGTACGGACCCAGTACTTC,CASSFQRGPPVRTQYF,TRBJ2-5,TRBD1,-,TRBV7-9
TGCAGCGTTCTCGGATCGCGCGCCTCCTATGGCTACACCTTC,CSVLGSRASYGYTF,TRBJ1-2,-,-,TRBV29-1
TGTGCCAGCAGCTTAGTATGGGGACTATCAAATTCACCCCTCCACTTT,CASSLVWGLSNSPLHF,TRBJ1-6,-,-,TRBV7-6
TGCGCCAGCAGCTTGACTGACTACGAGCAGTACTTC,CASSLTDYEQYF,TRBJ2-7,-,-,TRBV5-1
TGTGCCAGCTCAGAGGGGAGCACAGATACGCAGTATTTT,CASSEGSTDTQYF,TRBJ2-3,-,-,TRBV18
TGTGCCAGCAGCCCACCGGGACAAGAAAAACTGTTTTTT,CASSPPGQEKLFF,TRBJ1-4,-,-,TRBV7-2
TGTGCCAGCAGCCGGGACAGGGGCTACGAGCAGTACTTC,CASSRDRGYEQYF,TRBJ2-7,TRBD1,once,TRBV7-3
TGTGCCAGCAGACTTCAGGGGGCCTATGGCTACACCTTC,CASRLQGAYGYTF,TRBJ1-2,TRBD1,-,TRBV5-6
TGTGCCAGCAGCTTCTCAACCAATCAGGACAGGTGGGCGAGGGATGAGCAGTTCTTC,CASSFSTNQDRWARDEQFF,TRBJ2-1,TRBD1,-,TRBV7-9
TGTGCCAGCACCATCCTCCCGGGACTCCCGACCTACGAGCAGTACTTC,CASTILPGLPTYEQYF,TRBJ2-7,-,-,TRBV6-6
TGTGCCAGCAGTTACTCCCGGAACACTGAAGCTTTCTTT,CASSYSRNTEAFF,TRBJ1-1,-,-,TRBV6-5
TGTGCCAGCAGCCAACAGGGTTCTGGGGCCAACGTCCTGACTTTC,CASSQQGSGANVLTF,TRBJ2-6,-,-,TRBV4-2
TGCGCCAGCAGCTTGCGGGACCCCCGCGCGGGGGATTCACCCCTCCACTTT,CASSLRDPRAGDSPLHF,TRBJ1-6,-,-,TRBV5-1
TGTGCCAGCCACACGGGGACTAGCGGACCCAATGAGCAGTTCTTC,CASHTGTSGPNEQFF,TRBJ2-1,TRBD2,-,TRBV2
TGTGCCAGTAGTATAGAAGGGATATCCTACAATGAGCAGTTCTTC,CASSIEGISYNEQFF,TRBJ2-1,-,-,TRBV19
TGTGCCAGCAGTTACTCCCGGCGGGGTGCAGATACGCAGTATTTT,CASSYSRRGADTQYF,TRBJ2-3,-,-,TRBV6-6
TGCGCCAGCAGCTCACGGGACGGTGGATCGGGCATTCAGTACTTC,CASSSRDGGSGIQYF,TRBJ2-4,-,-,TRBV5-1
TGTGCCAGCAGTGGCAGAGATACGCAGTATTTT,CASSGRDTQYF,TRBJ2-3,-,-,TRBV25-1
TGTGCCAGCAGCTTAGCGGGACGGAGGAACACTGAAGCTTTCTTT,CASSLAGRRNTEAFF,TRBJ1-1,-,-,TRBV7-2
TGCGCCAGCAATAGGGCTGAGAACAATGAGCAGTTCTTC,CASNRAENNEQFF,TRBJ2-1,-,-,TRBV10-2
TGTGCCAGCAGTTTCGGCGGGGGAGGAACCGGGGAGCTGTTTTTT,CASSFGGGGTGELFF,TRBJ2-2,TRBD2,-,TRBV27
TGTGCCAGCAGTGAAGTCGAGGAGAACACTGAAGCTTTCTTT,CASSEVEENTEAFF,TRBJ1-1,-,-,TRBV6-1
TGTGCCAGCAGCCCCGGACAGTACAATGAGCAGTTCTTC,CASSPGQYNEQFF,TRBJ2-1,-,-,TRBV7-2
TGTGCCACCAGCAGAGATCAGGGGAGTTTTGGAAAACTGTTTTTT,CATSRDQGSFGKLFF,TRBJ1-4,-,-,TRBV15
TGCGCCAGCAGGCGGACAGGGACACGCGGCTACACCTTC,CASRRTGTRGYTF,TRBJ1-2,TRBD1,-,TRBV5-1
TGTGCCAGCAGTTACGACCGGGGCGGACCCTACGAGCAGTACTTC,CASSYDRGGPYEQYF,TRBJ2-7,-,few,TRBV6-6
TGTGCCAGCAGCTTAGGACCTAACACCGGGGAGCTGTTTTTT,CASSLGPNTGELFF,TRBJ2-2,-,few,TRBV5-5
TGTGCCAGCAGTTTGGTCCCGACAGGGTACACTGAAGCTTTCTTT,CASSLVPTGYTEAFF,TRBJ1-1,TRBD1,-,TRBV27
TGCAGCGTTGGGTCGGGGGGCGCAGGAACTGAAGCTTTCTTT,CSVGSGGAGTEAFF,TRBJ1-1,-,once,TRBV29-1
TGTGCCAGCAGCTTCTTGACAGGGAGCTCGTCCGGGGAGCTGTTTTTT,CASSFLTGSSSGELFF,TRBJ2-2,TRBD1,-,TRBV5-8
TGTGCCAGCAGCTTGAGAGGACAGGGCAACTCTGGGGCCAACGTCCTGACTTTC,CASSLRGQGNSGANVLTF,TRBJ2-6,TRBD1,-,TRBV5-6